What follows is one TCR beta chain and its context. The repertoire was sequenced with immunoSEQ multiplex PCR; TCRdb's copy has only in-frame clones and lacks some. The table includes hundreds of thousands of clones, 80% to 90% detected once. This record comes from a study of shared T cell receptors in the human thymus. This CDR3 has 18 amino acids. Germline V gene lookup returns CDR1 SGHRS and CDR2 YFSETQ. Trimming took off 6 bases at V and 0 bases at J, with 24 bases between the two ends. The sample was also reused in another study, on human thymus T cells. Per that study: The thymus tissue came from resections taken during corrective heart surgery.

The clonotype originates from a girl under three years old with a congenital heart defect. V gene TRBV5-1 combines with J gene TRBJ1-1; a weak D match, TRBD1 (6 bases). Sequenced input: thymocytes. Here the CDR3 reads CASNYGNPSQGMNTEAFF. DNA of the CDR3: TGCGCCAGCAATTATGGAAACCCGAGCCAGGGGATGAACACTGAAGCTTTCTTT.